A single sample is the source of the 7 T cell receptor beta chains below, sequenced in a study of monozygotic twins with inflammatory bowel disease. For each CDR3 protein, TCRdb gives one entry from its re-call of the 5' RACE reads, without DNA. Here the sample table reports about 210,000 distinct CDR3 sequences. Sequencing was done on a sample of blood. The receptors were sampled from a human donor with ulcerative colitis or Crohn's disease, or a healthy co-twin of an affected twin (not recorded which).

The gene calls are TRBV27 and TRBJ1-2; TCRdb gives TRBD1 as the D gene, but with no DNA this cannot be confirmed. The CDR3 contains 12 residues. Germline CDR1 and CDR2: MNHEY and SMNVEV (reference sequence). The CDR3 loop reads CASGLQGDGYTF.

V gene TRBV12-3 or TRBV12-4 combines with J gene TRBJ2-1; TCRdb indicates TRBD1, and absent DNA this call remains unverified. This CDR3 has 16 amino acids. This CDR3 reads CASSRIQGTSPSVQFF.

This chain connects TRBV5-5 to TRBJ2-2; TCRdb returns TRBD2, unconfirmable since there is no DNA. The V gene's germline CDR1 is SGHKS and CDR2 YYEKEE (reference sequence). The CDR3 sequence is 16 residues long. CDR3 residues: CASSFSLADNTGELFF.

J is TRBJ2-5 and V is TRBV18. The CDR3 runs 13 residues. Germline V gene data show CDR1 as KGHSH and CDR2 as LQKENI. CDR3 loop: CASSPGLGETQYF. Full variable domain (outside the CDR3, taken from reference TRBV18 and TRBJ2-5): NAGVMQNPRHLVRRRGQEARLRCSPMKGHSHVYWYRQLPEEGLKFMVYLQKENIIDESGMPKERFSAEFPKEGPSILRIQQVVRGDSAAYFCASSPGLGETQYFGPGTRLLVL.

The V call is TRBV12-3 or TRBV12-4, the J call TRBJ2-7; the TRBD1 assignment by TCRdb is unverifiable without DNA. The CDR3 contains 13 residues. CDR3: CASSPRAAYEQYF.

The chain is built from TRBV18 and TRBJ1-4; TCRdb's assignment of TRBD1 cannot be checked, as there is no DNA. This CDR3 region has 13 residues. CDR1 KGHSH and CDR2 LQKENI come from the germline V gene. The CDR3 loop reads CASSLDRGEKLFF.

The chain is built from TRBV4-2 and TRBJ1-5; the D call of TRBD1 rests on TCRdb alone, since no DNA is present to check it. Germline CDR1 is LGHNA and CDR2 is YNFKEQ. The CDR3 runs to 15 residues. The CDR3 reads CASSQGTGDNQPQHF.